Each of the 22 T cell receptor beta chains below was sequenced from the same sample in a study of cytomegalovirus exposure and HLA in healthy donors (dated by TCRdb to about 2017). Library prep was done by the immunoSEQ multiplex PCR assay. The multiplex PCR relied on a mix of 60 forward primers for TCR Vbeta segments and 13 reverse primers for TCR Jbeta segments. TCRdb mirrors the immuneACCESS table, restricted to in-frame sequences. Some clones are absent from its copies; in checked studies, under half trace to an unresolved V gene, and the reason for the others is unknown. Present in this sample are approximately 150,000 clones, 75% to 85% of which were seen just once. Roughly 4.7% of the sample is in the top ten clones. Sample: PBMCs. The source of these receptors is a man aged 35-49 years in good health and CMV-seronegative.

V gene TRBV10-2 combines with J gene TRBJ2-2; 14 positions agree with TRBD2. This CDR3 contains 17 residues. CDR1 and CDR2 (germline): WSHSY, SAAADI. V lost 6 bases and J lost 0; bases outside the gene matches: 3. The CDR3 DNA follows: TGCGCCAGCAGGGGACTAGCGGGGGCCGCGAACACCGGGGAGCTGTTTTTT. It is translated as CASRGLAGAANTGELFF.

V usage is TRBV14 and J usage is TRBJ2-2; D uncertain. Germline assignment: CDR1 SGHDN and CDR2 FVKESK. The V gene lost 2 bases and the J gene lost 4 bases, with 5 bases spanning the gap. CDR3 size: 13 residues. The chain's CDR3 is CASSQYSTGELFF. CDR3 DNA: TGTGCCAGCAGCCAATACAGCACCGGGGAGCTGTTTTTT. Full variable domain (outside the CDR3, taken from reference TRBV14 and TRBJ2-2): EAGVTQFPSHSVIEKGQTVTLRCDPISGHDNLYWYRRVMGKEIKFLLHFVKESKQDESGMPNNRFLAERTGGTYSTLKVQPAELEDSGVYFCASSQYSTGELFFGEGSRLTVL.

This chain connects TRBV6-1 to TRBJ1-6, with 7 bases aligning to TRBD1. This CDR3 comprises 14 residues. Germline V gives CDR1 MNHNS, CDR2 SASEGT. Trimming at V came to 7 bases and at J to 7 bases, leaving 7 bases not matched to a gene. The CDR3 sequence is CASKTGTTNSPLHF. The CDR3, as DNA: TGTGCCAGCAAGACAGGGACCACCAATTCACCCCTCCACTTT.

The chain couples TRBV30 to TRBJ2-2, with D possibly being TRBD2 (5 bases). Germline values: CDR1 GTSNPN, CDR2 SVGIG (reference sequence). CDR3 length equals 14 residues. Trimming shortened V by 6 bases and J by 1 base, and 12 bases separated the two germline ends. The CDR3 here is CACLTTGNTGELFF. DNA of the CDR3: TGTGCCTGTCTGACTACGGGGAACACCGGGGAGCTGTTTTTT.

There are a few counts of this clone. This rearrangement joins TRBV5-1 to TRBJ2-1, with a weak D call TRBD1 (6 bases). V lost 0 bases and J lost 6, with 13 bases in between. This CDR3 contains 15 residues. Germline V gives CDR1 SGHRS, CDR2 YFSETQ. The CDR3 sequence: CASSLVFQGPNEQFF. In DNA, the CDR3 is TGCGCCAGCAGCTTGGTATTTCAGGGGCCCAATGAGCAGTTCTTC.

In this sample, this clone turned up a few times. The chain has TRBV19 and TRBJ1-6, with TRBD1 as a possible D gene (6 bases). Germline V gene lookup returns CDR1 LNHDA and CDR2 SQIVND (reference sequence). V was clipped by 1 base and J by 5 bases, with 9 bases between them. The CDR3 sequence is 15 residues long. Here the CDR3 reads CASSIVAGDNSPLHF. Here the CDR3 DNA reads TGTGCCAGTAGTATAGTGGCAGGGGATAATTCACCCCTCCACTTT.

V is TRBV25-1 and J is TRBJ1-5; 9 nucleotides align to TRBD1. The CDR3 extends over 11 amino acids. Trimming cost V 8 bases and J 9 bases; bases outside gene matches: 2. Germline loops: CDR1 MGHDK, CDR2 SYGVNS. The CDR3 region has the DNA TGTGCCAGCGGGACAGGGTGGCCCCAGCATTTT. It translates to CASGTGWPQHF.

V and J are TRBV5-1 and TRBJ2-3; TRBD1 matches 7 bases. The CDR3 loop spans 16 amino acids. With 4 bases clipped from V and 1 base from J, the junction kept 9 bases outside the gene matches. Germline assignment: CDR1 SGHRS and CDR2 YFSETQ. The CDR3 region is CASSPAPGQGTDTQYF. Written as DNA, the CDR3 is TGCGCCAGCAGCCCGGCCCCCGGACAGGGCACAGATACGCAGTATTTT.

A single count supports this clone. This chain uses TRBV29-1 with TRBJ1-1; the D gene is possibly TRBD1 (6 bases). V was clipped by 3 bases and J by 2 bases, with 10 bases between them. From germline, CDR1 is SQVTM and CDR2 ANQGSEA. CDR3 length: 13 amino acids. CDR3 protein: CSVEGARNTEAFF. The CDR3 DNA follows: TGCAGCGTTGAGGGGGCGCGTAACACTGAAGCTTTCTTT.

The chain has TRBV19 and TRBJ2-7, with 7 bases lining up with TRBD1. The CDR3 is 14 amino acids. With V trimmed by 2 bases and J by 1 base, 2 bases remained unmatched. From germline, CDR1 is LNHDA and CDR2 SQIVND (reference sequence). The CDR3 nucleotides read TGTGCCAGTAGTATACCGGGACAGTCCTACGAGCAGTACTTC. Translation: CASSIPGQSYEQYF.

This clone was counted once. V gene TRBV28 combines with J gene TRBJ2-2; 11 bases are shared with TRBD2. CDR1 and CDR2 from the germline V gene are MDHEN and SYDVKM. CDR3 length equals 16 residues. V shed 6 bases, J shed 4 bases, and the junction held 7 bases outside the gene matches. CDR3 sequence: CASSPSGGIGTGELFF. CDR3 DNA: TGTGCCAGCAGCCCTAGCGGGGGGATCGGCACCGGGGAGCTGTTTTTT.

The DNA for the CDR3 is TGTGCCAGCAAGGGACAAATCTACGAGCAGTACTTC. Translated, it gives CASKGQIYEQYF. The gene calls are TRBV6-1 and TRBJ2-7; maybe TRBD1 (6 bases). Trimming took 7 bases from V and 3 from J, leaving 10 bases between them. Per germline, CDR1 MNHNS and CDR2 SASEGT. This CDR3 region has 12 residues.

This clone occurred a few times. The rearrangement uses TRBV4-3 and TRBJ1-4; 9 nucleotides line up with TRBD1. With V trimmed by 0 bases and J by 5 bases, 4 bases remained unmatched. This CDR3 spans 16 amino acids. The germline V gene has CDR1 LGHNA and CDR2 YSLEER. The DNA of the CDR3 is TGCGCCAGCAGCCAAGATCGGGACAGGGTGAATGAAAAACTGTTTTTT. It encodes CASSQDRDRVNEKLFF.

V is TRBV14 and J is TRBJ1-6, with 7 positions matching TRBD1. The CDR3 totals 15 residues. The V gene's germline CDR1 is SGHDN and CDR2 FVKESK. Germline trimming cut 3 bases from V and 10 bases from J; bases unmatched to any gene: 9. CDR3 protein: CASSHTTGEGSPLHF. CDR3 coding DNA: TGTGCCAGCAGCCACACTACAGGGGAAGGGTCACCCCTCCACTTT.

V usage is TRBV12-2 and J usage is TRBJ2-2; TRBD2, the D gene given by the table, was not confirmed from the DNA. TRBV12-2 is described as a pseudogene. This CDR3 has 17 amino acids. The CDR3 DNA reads TGTGCAAGTCGCAAGGGACTAGCGGGGGCGAACACCGGGGAGCTGTTTTTT. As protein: CASRKGLAGANTGELFF.

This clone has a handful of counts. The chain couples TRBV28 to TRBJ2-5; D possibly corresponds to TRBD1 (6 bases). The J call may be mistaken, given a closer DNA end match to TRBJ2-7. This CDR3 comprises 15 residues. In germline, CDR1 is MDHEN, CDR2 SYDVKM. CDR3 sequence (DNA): TGTGCCAGCAGCCTACAGGGTATTTTGCTCTACGAGCAGTACTTC. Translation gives CASSLQGILLYEQYF.

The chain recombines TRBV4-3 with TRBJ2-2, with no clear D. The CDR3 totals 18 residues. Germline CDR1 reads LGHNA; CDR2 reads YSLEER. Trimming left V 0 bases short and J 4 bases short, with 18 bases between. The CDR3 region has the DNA TGCGCCAGCAGCCAAGACCCTCCGGTCCAGGCATCCACCGGGGAGCTGTTTTTT. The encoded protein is CASSQDPPVQASTGELFF.

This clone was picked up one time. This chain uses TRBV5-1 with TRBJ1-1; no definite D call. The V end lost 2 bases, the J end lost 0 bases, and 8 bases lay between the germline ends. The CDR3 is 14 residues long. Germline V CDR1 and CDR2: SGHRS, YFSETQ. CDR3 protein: CASSLEHMNTEAFF. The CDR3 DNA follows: TGCGCCAGCAGCTTAGAACATATGAACACTGAAGCTTTCTTT.

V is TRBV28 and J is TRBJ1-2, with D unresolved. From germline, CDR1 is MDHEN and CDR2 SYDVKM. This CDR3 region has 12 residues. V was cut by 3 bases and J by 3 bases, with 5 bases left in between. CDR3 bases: TGTGCCAGCAGTTTGAGAGACTATGGCTACACCTTC. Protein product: CASSLRDYGYTF.

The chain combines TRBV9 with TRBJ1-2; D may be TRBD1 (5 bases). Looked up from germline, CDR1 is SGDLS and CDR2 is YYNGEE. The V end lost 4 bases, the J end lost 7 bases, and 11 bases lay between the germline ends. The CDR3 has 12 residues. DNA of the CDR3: TGTGCCAGCAGCTCCAGGGCCTTTGGCTACACCTTC. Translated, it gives CASSSRAFGYTF.

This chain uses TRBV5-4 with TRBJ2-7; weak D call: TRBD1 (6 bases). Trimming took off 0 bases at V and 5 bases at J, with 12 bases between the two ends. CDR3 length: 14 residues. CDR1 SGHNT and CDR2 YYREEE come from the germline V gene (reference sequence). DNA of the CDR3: TGTGCCAGCAGCTTGGCGCAGGGGCGCAACGAGCAGTACTTC. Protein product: CASSLAQGRNEQYF. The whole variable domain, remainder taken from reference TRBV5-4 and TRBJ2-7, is ETGVTQSPTHLIKTRGQQVTLRCSSQSGHNTVSWYQQALGQGPQFIFQYYREEENGRGNFPPRFSGLQFPNYSSELNVNALELDDSALYLCASSLAQGRNEQYFGPGTRLTVT.

CDR3 bases: TGTGCCAGCCGCCTCGACAGCTTAAGCACAGATACGCAGTATTTT. As protein: CASRLDSLSTDTQYF. J is TRBJ2-3 and V is TRBV5-6, with D possibly being TRBD1 (5 bases). From germline, CDR1 is SGHDT and CDR2 YYEEEE. Between the trimmed V and J ends, which lost 7 bases and 0 bases, there was a span of 15 bases. This CDR3 spans 15 amino acids.